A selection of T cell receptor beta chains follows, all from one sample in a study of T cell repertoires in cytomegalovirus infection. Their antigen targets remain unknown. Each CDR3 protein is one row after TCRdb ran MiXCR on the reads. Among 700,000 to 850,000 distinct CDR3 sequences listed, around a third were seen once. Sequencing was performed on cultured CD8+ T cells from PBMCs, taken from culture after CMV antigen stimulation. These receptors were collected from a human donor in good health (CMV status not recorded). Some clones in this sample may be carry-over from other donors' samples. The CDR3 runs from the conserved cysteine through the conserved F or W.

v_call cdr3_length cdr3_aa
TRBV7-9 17 CASSGRDRANSGNTIYF
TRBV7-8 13 CASSFDKNTEAFF
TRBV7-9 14 CASSLGAAYEKLFF
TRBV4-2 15 CASSQDHRLPYEQYF
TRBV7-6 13 CASSPSLFLGYTF
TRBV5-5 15 CASSLQDRGIFGYTF
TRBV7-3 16 CASSLRDPAPYNEQFF
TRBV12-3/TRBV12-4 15 CASSGGQGVTYEQYF
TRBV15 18 CATSRDLARTDQVEKLFF
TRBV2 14 CASRTGQQNTEAFF
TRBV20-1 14 CSAALAGREEKLFF
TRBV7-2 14 CASSSDRGSQPQHF
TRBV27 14 CASSYGVSGNTIYF
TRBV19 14 CASSIVETDPEAFF
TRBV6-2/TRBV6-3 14 CASTPGGGTTEAFF
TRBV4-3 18 CASSQDPYLAGSTDTQYF
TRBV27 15 CASSLFKGLGTEAFF
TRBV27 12 CATGTNTDTQYF
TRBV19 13 CASSFTGLYEQYF
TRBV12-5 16 CASGLPSGTAKETQYF
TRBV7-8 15 CASSHSGVWDTEAFF
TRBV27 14 CAGSLSTGNQPQHF
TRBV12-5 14 CASAIGASNQPQHF
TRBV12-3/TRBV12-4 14 CASSSGTAYSPLHF
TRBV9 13 CASSVAGGPEAFF
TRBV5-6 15 CASSGPGPMNSPLHF
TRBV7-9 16 CASSSPTGATNEKLFF
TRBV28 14 CVSSTGGSNYGYTF
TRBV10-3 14 CAISGQGQGQPQHF
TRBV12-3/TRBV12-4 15 CASSPRQGVLTEAFF
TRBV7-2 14 CASSWTSGGDEQYF
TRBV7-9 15 CASSLGHVSQETQYF
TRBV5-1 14 CASSLEPPQETQYF
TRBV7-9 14 CASSPPQGADTQYF
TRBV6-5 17 CASSYAPKPGDDYGYIF
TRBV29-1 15 CSVAGTGGLNTEAFF
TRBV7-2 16 CASSPRTSGATDTQYF
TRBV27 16 CASSDGGRGHNSPLHF
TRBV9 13 CASSPTRVGTQYF
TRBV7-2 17 CASSPRGRGAEWNEQFF
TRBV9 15 CVSSKGTANTGELFF